The 32 T cell receptor beta chains below all came from one sample that was sequenced in a study of regulatory T cells in long-lasting Graves disease. Regarding time point: newly diagnosed GD, antithyroid drugs for less than 3 months. RNA from PBMCs was the source of the TCR library. According to the study, TCR beta libraries were built with iRepertoire HTBI primers and CDR3-region Arm-PCR. Each CDR3 protein gets one entry after TCRdb re-called the multiplex PCR reads with MiXCR. The sample lists approximately 350,000 distinct CDR3 sequences; roughly 12% were seen once. These data were also reused for a study on T cells in Graves' hyperthyroidism and ophthalmopathy.

Sequencing used peripheral blood mononuclear cells (PBMCs), obtained at new diagnosis, from a patient treated with antithyroid drugs. All receptors come from a woman aged 18-35 years with Graves disease.

The sample holds a few counts of this clonotype. The genes are TRBV6-9 and TRBJ2-7, with D possibly being TRBD1 (7 bases). The CDR3 extends over 16 amino acids. The germline V and J ends were trimmed by 3 bases and 0 bases, with 15 bases remaining between them. The germline V gene has CDR1 MNHGY and CDR2 SVAAGI. The CDR3 region is CASSYLGGDSSYEQYF. The CDR3 DNA follows: TGTGCCAGCAGTTACTTAGGAGGGGACAGCTCCTACGAGCAGTACTTC.

Many counts were recorded for this clonotype. V gene TRBV11-2 combines with J gene TRBJ2-2; D possibly corresponds to TRBD2 (6 bases). Trimming removed 1 base from V and 0 bases from J, with 6 bases in between. The CDR3 is 15 residues long. Per the germline V gene, CDR1 is SGHAT and CDR2 is FQNNGV. CDR3 region: CASSLGGTNTGELFF. The CDR3 DNA follows: TGTGCCAGCAGCTTAGGCGGGACGAACACCGGGGAGCTGTTTTTT. The complete variable domain, with remaining parts taken from reference TRBV11-2 and TRBJ2-2, reads EAGVAQSPRYKIIEKRQSVAFWCNPISGHATLYWYQQILGQGPKLLIQFQNNGVVDDSQLPKDRFSAERLKGVDSTLKIQPAKLEDSAVYLCASSLGGTNTGELFFGEGSRLTVL.

In its sample, this clonotype ranks as medium-sized. The chain uses TRBV11-2 and TRBJ2-3; tentatively, D is TRBD1 or TRBD2 (5 bases each). This CDR3 is 14 amino acids long. CDR1 is SGHAT and CDR2 is FQNNGV in the germline V gene. Trimming removed 5 bases from V and 0 bases from J, with 9 bases in between. The CDR3 region has the DNA TGTGCCAGCAGCCTAAGGGACAGCACAGATACGCAGTATTTT. Protein: CASSLRDSTDTQYF. The full variable domain, with the rest looked up from reference TRBV11-2 and TRBJ2-3, is EAGVAQSPRYKIIEKRQSVAFWCNPISGHATLYWYQQILGQGPKLLIQFQNNGVVDDSQLPKDRFSAERLKGVDSTLKIQPAKLEDSAVYLCASSLRDSTDTQYFGPGTRLTVL.

This clonotype was detected ten times or more. This chain uses TRBV20-1 with TRBJ2-5, with D maybe TRBD1 (5 bases). The CDR3 is 17 amino acids. Germline loops: CDR1 DFQATT, CDR2 SNEGSKA (reference sequence). V was shortened by 6 bases and J by 0 bases, with 23 bases between the two germline ends. The CDR3, as DNA: TGCAGTGCCAGCATCCTCTGGGGCTCACCGTACCAAGAGACCCAGTACTTC. Residues: CSASILWGSPYQETQYF.

In its sample, this clonotype was seen many times. The chain employs TRBV20-1 and TRBJ2-2; a possible D gene is TRBD1 (6 bases). This CDR3 has 14 residues. Per the germline V gene, CDR1 is DFQATT and CDR2 is SNEGSKA (reference sequence). V lost 0 bases and J 3 bases, leaving 8 bases between the germline ends. The CDR3 region is CSARDEGDTGELFF. CDR3 in DNA: TGCAGTGCTAGAGATGAGGGGGACACCGGGGAGCTGTTTTTT.

This clonotype was observed a few times. The chain couples TRBV10-3 to TRBJ2-2, with D unclear. This CDR3 has 14 residues. In germline, CDR1 is ENHRY, CDR2 SYGVKD. Trimming took 4 bases from V and 1 from J, leaving 7 bases between them. The CDR3 reads CAISGQMNTGELFF. Written as DNA, the CDR3 is TGTGCCATCAGTGGGCAGATGAACACCGGGGAGCTGTTTTTT.

This clonotype was detected many times. The chain employs TRBV10-3 and TRBJ2-3; 8 bases are shared with TRBD1. Per the germline V gene, CDR1 is ENHRY and CDR2 is SYGVKD. The CDR3 totals 20 residues. J gave up 6 bases and V 4 bases, and 24 bases lay outside the gene matches. The CDR3 reads CAISGMTGEPPGRAMDTQYF. The DNA of the CDR3 is TGTGCCATCAGTGGGATGACAGGGGAACCCCCCGGTAGGGCTATGGATACGCAGTATTTT.

The chain recombines TRBV5-5 with TRBJ1-3; D is unclear. V was cut by 2 bases and J by 1 base, with 16 bases left in between. The V gene's germline CDR1 is SGHKS and CDR2 YYEKEE (reference sequence). The CDR3 contains 17 residues. The CDR3 reads CASSFIFNPSSGNTIYF. In DNA, the CDR3 is TGTGCCAGCAGCTTTATTTTTAACCCGAGTTCTGGAAACACCATATATTTT.

This clonotype was observed many times. This sequence joins TRBV29-1 and TRBJ2-1; D might be TRBD2 (6 bases). The CDR3 runs to 15 residues. V lost 4 bases to trimming and J lost 3 bases, with 16 bases between them. Germline assignment: CDR1 SQVTM and CDR2 ANQGSEA. The CDR3: CSVVRVLARYNEQFF. The DNA of the CDR3 is TGCAGCGTTGTGAGGGTCCTAGCGCGCTACAATGAGCAGTTCTTC.

Notes on this clonotype: The junction and the germline gene differ at one end; a read error may be behind it. The chain carries TRBV6-2 or TRBV6-3 and TRBJ1-2; 9 bases are shared with TRBD1. Germline CDR1 reads MNHEY; CDR2 reads SVGEGT. The CDR3 loop spans 12 amino acids. The CDR3 bases are TGTGCCAGCGGGATCGGGACAGGGCCTTTCTCCTTC. It yields the protein CASGIGTGPFSF.

This clonotype was counted at least ten times. The chain is built from TRBV11-1 and TRBJ2-3; tentatively, D is TRBD1 (5 bases). The V end lost 5 bases, the J end lost 2 bases, and 17 bases lay between the germline ends. The CDR3 covers 16 residues. Germline V gene data show CDR1 as SGHAT and CDR2 as FQDESV (reference sequence). The CDR3 nucleotides read TGTGCCAGCAGCCCTTCTCCTTACAGGTCCACAGATACGCAGTATTTT. It specifies CASSPSPYRSTDTQYF.

This clonotype occurred many times. The chain links TRBV20-1 to TRBJ1-1; D is uncertain. This CDR3 is built from 12 residues. Between the trimmed V and J ends, which lost 3 bases and 5 bases, there was a span of 10 bases. Germline assignment: CDR1 DFQATT and CDR2 SNEGSKA (reference sequence). DNA of the CDR3: TGCAGTGCTAGTATGGGGAATACTGAAGCTTTCTTT. Encoded protein: CSASMGNTEAFF.

This clonotype was recorded many times. The chain combines TRBV6-5 with TRBJ2-7, with D perhaps assigned TRBD1 or TRBD2 (6 bases each). From germline, CDR1 is MNHEY and CDR2 SVGAGI. V dropped 0 bases and J dropped 0 bases, with 18 bases sitting between them. CDR3 length: 18 amino acids. This CDR3 is CASSYSSSGAPDSYEQYF. For the CDR3, the DNA is TGTGCCAGCAGTTACTCGAGTTCGGGGGCGCCAGACTCCTACGAGCAGTACTTC.

The table lists this clonotype with many counts. The chain couples TRBV2 to TRBJ1-2, with no clear D. Trimming stripped 4 bases from V and 8 bases from J, with 8 bases between. The CDR3 sequence is 11 residues long. From germline, CDR1 is SNHLY and CDR2 FYNNEI. The CDR3 DNA reads as TGTGCCAGCAGTGTAGTCAAAGGCTACACCTTC. As protein: CASSVVKGYTF.

This chain uses TRBV5-1 with TRBJ2-5; D is unclear. CDR1 is SGHRS and CDR2 is YFSETQ in the germline V gene. The CDR3 has 16 amino acids. Between the trimmed V and J ends, which lost 0 bases and 6 bases, there was a span of 18 bases. For the CDR3, the DNA is TGCGCCAGCAGCTTGGCCCTAAGCGTACCGGCAAAGACCCAGTACTTC. Residues: CASSLALSVPAKTQYF.

This clonotype was seen at least ten times. The V gene is TRBV15, the J gene TRBJ2-1; 10 bases fit TRBD2. The CDR3 length is 17 residues. The germline V gene has CDR1 LNHNV and CDR2 YYDKDF (reference sequence). V trimming: 2 bases; J trimming: 4 bases; junction bases outside the gene matches: 8. This chain's CDR3 is CATSRLRLAGVYNEQFF. CDR3 nucleotide sequence: TGTGCCACCAGCAGACTCCGCCTAGCGGGAGTTTACAATGAGCAGTTCTTC.

This clonotype was detected only once. The chain employs TRBV20-1 and TRBJ2-7; 7 nucleotides match TRBD2. Germline V lookup: CDR1 DFQATT, CDR2 SNEGSKA (reference sequence). V shed 3 bases, J shed 7 bases, and the junction held 18 bases outside the gene matches. The CDR3 is 16 amino acids. CDR3 region: CSARGSRGGTPGEQYF. The DNA for the CDR3 is TGCAGTGCTAGGGGGTCGAGGGGAGGGACCCCCGGGGAGCAGTACTTC.

This clonotype has at least ten counts. The CDR3 here is CASSSIQGYNEQFF. The CDR3 DNA is TGTGCCAGCAGCTCCATCCAGGGGTACAATGAGCAGTTCTTC. J is TRBJ2-1 and V is TRBV11-2; a weak D match, TRBD1 (6 bases). The germline gives CDR1 SGHAT, CDR2 FQNNGV. The ends were cut back, 4 bases at V and 4 bases at J, with 11 bases in the middle. The CDR3 length is 14 residues. Looking up the rest from reference TRBV11-2 and TRBJ2-1 gives the full variable domain: EAGVAQSPRYKIIEKRQSVAFWCNPISGHATLYWYQQILGQGPKLLIQFQNNGVVDDSQLPKDRFSAERLKGVDSTLKIQPAKLEDSAVYLCASSSIQGYNEQFFGPGTRLTVL.

Note on this clonotype: A much larger clone is a single base away; this may be a read error. V and J are TRBV5-1 and TRBJ2-3, with 8 positions matching TRBD2. CDR3 length: 14 residues. Trimming at V came to 4 bases and at J to 2 bases, leaving 3 bases not matched to a gene. Germline CDR1 is SGHRS and CDR2 is YFSETQ. The DNA for the CDR3 is TGCGCCAGCAGCATTAGCGGGAACACAGATACGCAGTATTTT. Encoded protein: CASSISGNTDTQYF.

This clonotype was found many times. V usage is TRBV7-3 and J usage is TRBJ2-3, with D hard to call. CDR3 length: 13 residues. From germline, CDR1 is SGHTA and CDR2 FQGTGA. Trimming removed 3 bases at V and 2 bases at J, with 6 bases between. The CDR3 DNA reads as TGTGCCAGCAGCTTTTCCACCACAGATACGCAGTATTTT. It encodes CASSFSTTDTQYF.

This clonotype occurred many times. The V call is TRBV20-1, the J call TRBJ1-1; weak D call: TRBD1 (5 bases). Germline CDR1 reads DFQATT; CDR2 reads SNEGSKA (reference sequence). V dropped 0 bases and J dropped 0 bases, with 8 bases sitting between them. CDR3 length: 14 residues. As DNA, the CDR3 is TGCAGTGCTAGAGATTGGGGACTGAACACTGAAGCTTTCTTT. Its translation: CSARDWGLNTEAFF.

The CDR3 nucleotides are TGCGCCAGCAGCTTGGGTTTCGGGGACAGGTTACCTTCCTCAACCTACGAGCAGTACTTC. This gives the protein CASSLGFGDRLPSSTYEQYF. This chain joins TRBV5-1 and TRBJ2-7; 8 nucleotides match TRBD1. Unmatched junction bases numbered 19, after V lost 0 bases and J lost 2 bases. Germline CDR1 is SGHRS and CDR2 is YFSETQ. There are 20 residues in the CDR3.

This clonotype has a count of ten or more. This chain joins TRBV11-2 and TRBJ2-7; 11 bases are a match to TRBD2. The J segment lost 4 bases and the V segment lost 0 bases, leaving 11 bases of the junction unmatched. The CDR3 is 18 residues long. Germline values: CDR1 SGHAT, CDR2 FQNNGV. The CDR3 DNA follows: TGTGCCAGCAGCTTAGAGTTTGAGACTAGCGGGACTGGGTACGAGCAGTACTTC. Protein: CASSLEFETSGTGYEQYF.

This clonotype was counted ten times or more. This chain uses TRBV11-2 with TRBJ2-7; D remains ambiguous. Germline values: CDR1 SGHAT, CDR2 FQNNGV. V lost 2 bases to trimming and J lost 4 bases, with 9 bases between them. CDR3 length: 13 residues. DNA of the CDR3: TGTGCCAGCAGCTTAACCGAAATATACGAGCAGTACTTC. It is translated as CASSLTEIYEQYF.

V usage is TRBV5-6 and J usage is TRBJ1-5; 7 bases map to TRBD1. The CDR3 is 16 residues long. After removal of 2 bases from V and 4 bases from J, the junction contained 9 bases not matched to a gene. From germline, CDR1 is SGHDT and CDR2 YYEEEE. The CDR3 loop reads CASSFHTQGRNQPQHF. The CDR3 coding sequence is TGTGCCAGCAGCTTTCATACACAGGGGCGGAATCAGCCCCAGCATTTT.

This clonotype was seen ten or more times. The CDR3, as DNA: TGTGCCAGCAGCTTAGAACGGGAGGATGAGCAGTTCTTC. This gives the protein CASSLEREDEQFF. This chain joins TRBV7-2 and TRBJ2-1; TRBD2 aligns across 7 bases. The CDR3 consists of 13 residues. The germline CDR1 and CDR2 sequences are SGHTA and FQGNSA. V shed 1 base, J shed 8 bases, and the junction held 2 bases outside the gene matches.

The sample holds many counts of this clonotype. The rearrangement links TRBV28 to TRBJ1-1, with a tentative D call TRBD1 (5 bases). The CDR3 extends over 16 amino acids. Germline V CDR1 and CDR2: MDHEN, SYDVKM. Trimming pared 6 bases from V and 4 bases from J, leaving 21 bases between. CDR3 in DNA: TGTGCCAGCAGCTTTTCGAAGGCCGGGGGGGGCACTGAAGCTTTCTTT. Its protein is CASSFSKAGGGTEAFF. The whole variable domain, remainder taken from reference TRBV28 and TRBJ1-1, is DVKVTQSSRYLVKRTGEKVFLECVQDMDHENMFWYRQDPGLGLRLIYFSYDVKMKEKGDIPEGYSVSREKKERFSLILESASTNQTSMYLCASSFSKAGGGTEAFFGQGTRLTVV.

This clonotype was found many times. The chain joins TRBV6-1 to TRBJ2-2; 11 bases align to TRBD2. V was pared by 7 bases and J by 8 bases, with 9 bases of the junction left unmatched. This CDR3 spans 15 amino acids. Germline CDR1 is MNHNS and CDR2 is SASEGT. The CDR3 is CASNRYPSGGGELFF. CDR3 sequence (DNA): TGTGCCAGCAACCGGTATCCTAGCGGGGGGGGGGAGCTGTTTTTT.

This clonotype was counted at least ten times. The chain combines TRBV28 with TRBJ2-3; tentatively, D is TRBD1 or TRBD2 (6 bases each). V was pared by 7 bases and J by 1 base, with 27 bases between. CDR3 length equals 19 residues. From germline, CDR1 is MDHEN and CDR2 SYDVKM. CDR3 sequence: CASILGGEFRRGGTDTQYF. The CDR3 nucleotides are TGTGCCAGCATACTAGGGGGAGAATTTAGGAGGGGGGGCACAGATACGCAGTATTTT.

The chain joins TRBV5-1 to TRBJ1-1, with a weak D call TRBD1 (5 bases). The CDR3 loop spans 14 amino acids. Germline values: CDR1 SGHRS, CDR2 YFSETQ. Between the trimmed V and J ends, which lost 4 bases and 10 bases, there was a span of 20 bases. DNA of the CDR3: TGCGCCAGCAGCCCTGTACCGGCGTTGGGGGGAGCTTTCTTT. This translates into CASSPVPALGGAFF.

Ten or more counts support this clonotype. The chain links TRBV4-3 to TRBJ1-4, with TRBD1 as a possible D gene (5 bases). Germline assignment: CDR1 LGHNA and CDR2 YSLEER. The CDR3 runs 18 residues. V lost 0 bases, J lost 5 bases, and 19 bases lay in between. In DNA, the CDR3 is TGCGCCAGCAGCCAAGATGATACGTGGAGGGGAAACAATGAAAAACTGTTTTTT. Amino acids: CASSQDDTWRGNNEKLFF.

This clonotype occurred many times. The V and J genes are TRBV18 and TRBJ2-1; 12 bases map to TRBD2. After removal of 2 bases from V and 6 bases from J, the junction contained 5 bases not matched to a gene. Germline V gene sequence: CDR1 KGHSH, CDR2 LQKENI. The CDR3 consists of 16 residues. The CDR3: CASSPILAGGRNEQFF. Written as DNA, the CDR3 is TGTGCCAGCTCACCAATTCTAGCGGGAGGGCGCAATGAGCAGTTCTTC.